The entry below gives a single T cell receptor (beta chain) sequence along with its context. The CDR3 extends over 18 amino acids. Trimming removed 0 bases from V and 1 base from J; junction bases left unmatched: 11. Germline lookup yields CDR1 LNHDA and CDR2 SQIVND (reference sequence). Here immunoSEQ multiplex PCR was the method, and the copy in TCRdb shows in-frame clones only, minus some. This table has about 190,000 clones, approximately 84% appearing once. The sample belongs to a study of blood T cell repertoires in COVID-19. At the level of the study: The United States, Italy and Spain provided the acute and convalescent COVID-19 samples.

The sequenced sample was PBMCs or T cells enriched from blood (not recorded which). The chain employs TRBV19 and TRBJ1-2, with 7 bases that match TRBD1. This sequence originates from a woman in her 30s who had recovered from COVID-19. The CDR3 DNA is TGTGCCAGTAGTATAGACGGGGACAGCGGCATAGGTAACTATGGCTACACCTTC. Translating it yields CASSIDGDSGIGNYGYTF.